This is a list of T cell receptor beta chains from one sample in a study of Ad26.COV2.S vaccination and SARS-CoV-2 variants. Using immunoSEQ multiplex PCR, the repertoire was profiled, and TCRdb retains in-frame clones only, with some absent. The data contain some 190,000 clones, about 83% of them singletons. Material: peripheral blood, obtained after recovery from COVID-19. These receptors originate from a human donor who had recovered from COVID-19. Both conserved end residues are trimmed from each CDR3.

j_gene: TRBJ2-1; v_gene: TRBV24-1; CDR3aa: ATSDFMGYNEQF
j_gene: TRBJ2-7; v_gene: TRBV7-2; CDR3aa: ASSFRGDGYEQY
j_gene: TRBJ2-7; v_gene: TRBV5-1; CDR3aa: ASSQGQAGEQY
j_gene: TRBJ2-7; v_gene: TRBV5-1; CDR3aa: ASSPRDSSYEQY
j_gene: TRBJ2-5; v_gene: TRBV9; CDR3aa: ASSIGSGGALETQY
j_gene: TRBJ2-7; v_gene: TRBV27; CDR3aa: APASSGQY
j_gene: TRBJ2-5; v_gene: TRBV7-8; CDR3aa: ASSLGTTQETQY
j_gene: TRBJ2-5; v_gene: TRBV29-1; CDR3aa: SVYQETQY
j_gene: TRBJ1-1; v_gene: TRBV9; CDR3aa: ASSVQGGDTEAF
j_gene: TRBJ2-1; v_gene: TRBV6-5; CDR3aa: ASTRTSGNNEQF
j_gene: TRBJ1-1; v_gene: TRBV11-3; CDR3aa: ASSLGENTEAF
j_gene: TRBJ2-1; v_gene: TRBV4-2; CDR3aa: ASSQVGGFGVDEQF
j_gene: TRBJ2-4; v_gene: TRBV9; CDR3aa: ASGPAGGWDIQY
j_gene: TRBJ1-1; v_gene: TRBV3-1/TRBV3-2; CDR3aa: ASSLQGGDTEAF
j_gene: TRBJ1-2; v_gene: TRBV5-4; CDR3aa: ASSLRTGDGYT
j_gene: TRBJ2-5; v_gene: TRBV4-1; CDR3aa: ASSRFTGTSETQY
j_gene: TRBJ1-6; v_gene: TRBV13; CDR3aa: ASSLGSESSYNSPLH
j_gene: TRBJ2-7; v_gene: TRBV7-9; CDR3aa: ASSPPPGLAAFGEQY
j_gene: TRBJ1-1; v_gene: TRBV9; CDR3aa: ASSEGLLGSTEAF
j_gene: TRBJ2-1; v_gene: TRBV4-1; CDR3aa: ASSQDLLAAYNEQF
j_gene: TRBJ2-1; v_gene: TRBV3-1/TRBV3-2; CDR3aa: ASSQDYELWEQF
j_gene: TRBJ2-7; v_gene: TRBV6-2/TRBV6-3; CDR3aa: ASSKGPSNAYEQY
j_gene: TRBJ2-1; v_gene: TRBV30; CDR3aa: AWSRVSSYNEQF
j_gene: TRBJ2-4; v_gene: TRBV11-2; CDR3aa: ASSLDSALAKNIQY
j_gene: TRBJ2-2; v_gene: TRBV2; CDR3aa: ASRADGTNTGELF
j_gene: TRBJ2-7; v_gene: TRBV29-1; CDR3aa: SVEASSVRDGPYEQY
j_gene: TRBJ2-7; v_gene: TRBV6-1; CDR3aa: ASSEVTGEYEQY
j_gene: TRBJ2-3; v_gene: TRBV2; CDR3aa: ASSLAGGPTDTQY
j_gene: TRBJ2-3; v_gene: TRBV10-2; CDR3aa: ARSTPTSTDTQY
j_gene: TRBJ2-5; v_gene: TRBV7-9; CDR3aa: ASSLAGKETQY
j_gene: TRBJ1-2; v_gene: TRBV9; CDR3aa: ASSVARGGNYGYT
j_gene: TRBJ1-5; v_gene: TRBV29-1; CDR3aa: SVAGHNNQPQH
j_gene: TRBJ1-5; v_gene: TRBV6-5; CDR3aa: ASSTGLWQPQH
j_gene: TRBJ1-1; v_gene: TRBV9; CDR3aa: ASSAPGSLTNAAF
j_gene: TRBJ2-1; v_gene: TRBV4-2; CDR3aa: ASSTSYFRTSGDHNEQF
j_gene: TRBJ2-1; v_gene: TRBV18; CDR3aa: ASSPLRLGLAGGDEQF
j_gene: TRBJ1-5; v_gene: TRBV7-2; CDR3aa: ASSLDRTGVGQPQH
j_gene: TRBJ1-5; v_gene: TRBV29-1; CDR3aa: SASANSNQPQH
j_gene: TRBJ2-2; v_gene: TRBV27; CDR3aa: ASSFLGRSGELF
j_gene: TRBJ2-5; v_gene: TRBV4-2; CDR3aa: ASSLGLTSGETQY
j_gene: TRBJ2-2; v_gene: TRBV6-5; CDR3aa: ASSYTVAGGSGELF